The sequence of this T cell receptor (beta chain) was determined in a study of T cell changes during pregnancy in multiple sclerosis. Produced via immunoSEQ multiplex PCR; TCRdb's table is partial and in-frame only. This sample has more than 15,000 clones, with 84% found just once. V lost 10 bases, J lost 4 bases, and 14 bases lay in between. The CDR3 is 12 amino acids. CDR1 SGHDT and CDR2 YYEEEE come from the germline V gene. The input for sequencing was CD8+ T cells from peripheral blood mononuclear cells, taken in the second trimester of pregnancy. The source is a female donor in good health, enrolled as a control in a pregnancy study. V usage is TRBV5-6 and J usage is TRBJ1-1; maybe TRBD1 (5 bases). The CDR3 region has the DNA TGTGCCTCCCGACGGGGGACCACTGAAGCTTTCTTT. It encodes CASRRGTTEAFF.